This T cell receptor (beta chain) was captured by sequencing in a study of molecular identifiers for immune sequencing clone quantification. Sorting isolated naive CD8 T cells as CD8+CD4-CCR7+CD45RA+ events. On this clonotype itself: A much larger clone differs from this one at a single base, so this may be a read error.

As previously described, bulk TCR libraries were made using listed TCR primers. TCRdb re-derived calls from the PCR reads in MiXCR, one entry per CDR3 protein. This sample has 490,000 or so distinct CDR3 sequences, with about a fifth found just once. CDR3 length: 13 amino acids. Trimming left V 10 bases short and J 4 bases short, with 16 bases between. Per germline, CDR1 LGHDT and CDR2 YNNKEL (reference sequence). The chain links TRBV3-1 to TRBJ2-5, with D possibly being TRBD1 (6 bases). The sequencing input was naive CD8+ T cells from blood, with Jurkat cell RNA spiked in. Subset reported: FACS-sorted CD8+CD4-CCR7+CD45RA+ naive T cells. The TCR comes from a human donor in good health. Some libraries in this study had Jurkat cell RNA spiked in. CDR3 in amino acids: CATEEGDRETQYF. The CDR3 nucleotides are TGTGCCACCGAAGAGGGGGACCGAGAGACCCAGTACTTC.